A single sample is the source of the 26 T cell receptor beta chains below, sequenced in a study of blood T cells in healthy people across ages. PCR was performed a second time for about 7 to 12 cycles using a sample-barcoded 5' primer and a J-beta primer mix. TCRdb re-derived calls from the 5' RACE reads in MiXCR, one entry per CDR3 protein. The table includes 650,000 to 800,000 distinct CDR3 sequences, under 45% detected once. Sequencing used blood. The receptors were gathered from a man aged 60-69 years in good health.

The chain combines TRBV7-9 with TRBJ1-5, with no clear D. The CDR3 runs to 16 residues. Trimming shortened V by 5 bases and J by 0 bases, and 14 bases separated the two germline ends. The germline CDR1 and CDR2 sequences are SEHNR and FQNEAQ (reference sequence). The CDR3 protein is CASSVTRDGSNQPQHF. In DNA, the CDR3 is TGTGCCAGCAGCGTCACCAGAGACGGTAGCAATCAGCCCCAGCATTTT.

This clonotype occurred a few times. The rearrangement links TRBV5-1 to TRBJ2-1; 9 bases agree with TRBD1. Trimming took 4 bases from V and 5 from J; bases not matched to a gene: 7. The germline V gene encodes CDR1 SGHRS and CDR2 YFSETQ. This CDR3 is 15 amino acids long. The CDR3 region is CASSKGQGVHNEQFF. CDR3 in DNA: TGCGCCAGCAGCAAGGGACAGGGAGTTCACAATGAGCAGTTCTTC.

The rearrangement joins TRBV2 to TRBJ2-2; D is uncertain. V was shortened by 3 bases and J by 2 bases, with 7 bases between the two germline ends. The germline V gene has CDR1 SNHLY and CDR2 FYNNEI. This CDR3 is 14 amino acids long. The CDR3 region has the DNA TGTGCCAGCAGTGATGCCACAAACACCGGGGAGCTGTTTTTT. Its translation: CASSDATNTGELFF.

This clonotype was detected only a few times. The chain is built from TRBV30 and TRBJ2-7; 8 nucleotides match TRBD1. The CDR3 consists of 15 residues. The germline V gene has CDR1 GTSNPN and CDR2 SVGIG (reference sequence). V lost 5 bases and J lost 3; bases outside the gene matches: 12. The CDR3 bases are TGTGCCTGGCTTATTCCAGGGGGCCCCTTCTACGAGCAGTACTTC. As protein: CAWLIPGGPFYEQYF.

Comments on this clonotype: This sequence may be a read error, since a much larger clone differs from it by one base. The V and J genes are TRBV3-1 and TRBJ2-1; either TRBD1 or TRBD2 may fit D (5 bases each). The CDR3 extends over 17 amino acids. The V gene's germline CDR1 is LGHDT and CDR2 YNNKEL (reference sequence). The V and J ends lost 6 bases and 12 bases respectively, with 30 bases between them. CDR3 sequence (DNA): TGTGCCAGCAGTCCAACGAGGATAGCGTCCTCTCAGGGTGGGCAGTTCTTC. It specifies CASSPTRIASSQGGQFF.

This rearrangement joins TRBV29-1 to TRBJ1-1, with unresolved D. Trimming shortened V by 7 bases and J by 3 bases, and 15 bases separated the two germline ends. CDR1 is SQVTM, CDR2 ANQGSEA, per germline. The CDR3 covers 13 residues. The CDR3 loop reads CSAPDPRDTEAFF. CDR3 DNA sequence: TGCAGCGCCCCTGACCCGAGGGACACTGAAGCTTTCTTT.

This rearrangement joins TRBV7-2 to TRBJ2-1, with TRBD2 matching over 8 bases. This CDR3 has 15 residues. The J segment lost 1 base and the V segment lost 3 bases, leaving 2 bases of the junction unmatched. Germline V gene lookup returns CDR1 SGHTA and CDR2 FQGNSA. Written as DNA, the CDR3 is TGTACCAGCAGCTTTAGCGGGGAATCCTACAATGAGCAGTTCTTC. It is translated as CTSSFSGESYNEQFF. The entire variable domain, with the rest obtained from reference TRBV7-2 and TRBJ2-1, is as follows: GAGVSQSPSNKVTEKGKDVELRCDPISGHTALYWYRQSLGQGLEFLIYFQGNSAPDKSGLPSDRFSAERTGGSVSTLTIQRTQQEDSAVYLCTSSFSGESYNEQFFGPGTRLTVL.

The chain combines TRBV4-1 with TRBJ1-2; D is uncertain. This CDR3 has 14 residues. The germline gives CDR1 MGHRA, CDR2 YSYEKL. V dropped 0 bases and J dropped 4 bases, with 9 bases sitting between them. The CDR3: CASSQDPGIYGYTF. The CDR3 DNA is TGCGCCAGCAGCCAAGATCCGGGGATCTATGGCTACACCTTC.

The chain combines TRBV14 with TRBJ2-1; 9 bases line up with TRBD1. CDR3 length: 16 amino acids. Trimming removed 4 bases from V and 4 bases from J; junction bases left unmatched: 8. The V gene's germline CDR1 is SGHDN and CDR2 FVKESK. Written as DNA, the CDR3 is TGTGCCAGCAGCCGCCTAGGACAGGGGCCATACAATGAGCAGTTCTTC. Its protein product is CASSRLGQGPYNEQFF.

The V gene is TRBV6-2 or TRBV6-3, the J gene TRBJ2-4; D is uncertain. The J call may be faulty, since TRBJ2-5 better matches the DNA end. Germline V lookup: CDR1 MNHEY, CDR2 SVGEGT. The CDR3 spans 12 residues. The CDR3 DNA is TGTGCCAGCAGAGCCGGCAGGGAGACCCAGTACTTC. This translates into CASRAGRETQYF.

CDR3 sequence (DNA): TGCAGTGCCTACCTCGGGGCCCCGAACTACGAGCAGTACTTC. Protein product: CSAYLGAPNYEQYF. The rearrangement joins TRBV20-1 to TRBJ2-7, with D perhaps matching TRBD1 or TRBD2 (5 bases each). The germline gives CDR1 DFQATT, CDR2 SNEGSKA (reference sequence). The CDR3 contains 14 residues. V shed 6 bases and J shed 3 bases, with 18 bases lying between them.

This clonotype was counted only a few times. The chain employs TRBV6-2 or TRBV6-3 and TRBJ2-2; D is unresolved. The CDR3 is 13 residues long. The V gene's germline CDR1 is MNHEY and CDR2 SVGEGT. V lost 4 bases and J lost 2, with 5 bases in between. CDR3 in amino acids: CASSWINTGELFF. DNA of the CDR3: TGTGCCAGCAGTTGGATTAACACCGGGGAGCTGTTTTTT.

V and J are TRBV4-3 and TRBJ2-7, with D perhaps TRBD1 (5 bases). CDR1 is LGHNA, CDR2 YSLEER, per germline. Trimming took 0 bases from V and 2 from J, leaving 14 bases between them. This CDR3 is built from 16 residues. For the CDR3, the DNA is TGCGCCAGCAGCCAAGATCGGGCAGGGCCAGCCTACGAGCAGTACTTC. This codes for CASSQDRAGPAYEQYF.

The genes are TRBV20-1 and TRBJ2-1, with D unclear. The assigned J gene may be wrong: the sequence end matches TRBJ2-7 better. There are 16 residues in the CDR3. Germline lookup yields CDR1 DFQATT and CDR2 SNEGSKA (reference sequence). CDR3 nucleotides: TGCAGTGCCGCCGGCGGCCTACCAAGCTCCTACAATGAGCAGTACTTC. Translation gives CSAAGGLPSSYNEQYF.

This clonotype was seen repeatedly, ten times or more. This chain links TRBV12-3 or TRBV12-4 with TRBJ2-7; unclear D gene. V lost 2 bases and J 4 bases, leaving 6 bases between the germline ends. This CDR3 has 12 amino acids. Here the CDR3 DNA reads TGTGCCAGCAGTTTAAGGGCATACGAGCAGTACTTC. As protein: CASSLRAYEQYF.

This clonotype has a handful of counts. This sequence joins TRBV2 and TRBJ2-7; TRBD2 matches 7 bases. V shed 7 bases, J shed 3 bases, and the junction held 9 bases outside the gene matches. CDR1 and CDR2 from the germline V gene are SNHLY and FYNNEI. The CDR3 is 14 residues long. The CDR3 spells CASTVSGGFYEQYF. CDR3 nucleotides: TGTGCCAGCACTGTATCGGGGGGATTCTACGAGCAGTACTTC.

Of note for this clonotype: With a much larger clone just one base away, this may be a read error. This chain uses TRBV5-5 with TRBJ2-1, with D possibly TRBD1 on 6 matching bases. The CDR3 loop spans 12 amino acids. Germline CDR1 reads SGHKS; CDR2 reads YYEKEE (reference sequence). Trimming took 4 bases from V and 13 from J, leaving 15 bases between them. The CDR3 reads CASSVDRETQFF. The CDR3 coding sequence is TGTGCCAGCAGCGTGGACAGAGAGACCCAGTTCTTC.

This clonotype was picked up a small number of times. This rearrangement joins TRBV13 to TRBJ2-7; 7 bases are shared with TRBD1. Germline V gene sequence: CDR1 PRHDT, CDR2 FYEKMQ (reference sequence). V gave up 5 bases and J gave up 0 bases; unmatched junction bases: 7. The CDR3 extends over 15 amino acids. The CDR3 sequence is CASSSLGQSSYEQYF. The CDR3 nucleotides are TGTGCCAGCAGCAGTCTGGGACAGAGCTCCTACGAGCAGTACTTC.

This clonotype was picked up many times. The chain joins TRBV25-1 to TRBJ2-1; D remains unclear. Deletions cut 7 bases from V and 0 bases from J, with 7 bases between. This CDR3 comprises 13 residues. CDR1 and CDR2 from the germline V gene are MGHDK and SYGVNS. The CDR3 region has the DNA TGTGCCAGCATGCCGCCCTCCTACAATGAGCAGTTCTTC. This encodes CASMPPSYNEQFF.

V usage is TRBV6-1 and J usage is TRBJ2-7; TRBD2 matches at 7 bases. V trimming: 0 bases; J trimming: 3 bases; junction bases outside the gene matches: 11. Germline V CDR1 and CDR2: MNHNS, SASEGT. The CDR3 contains 17 residues. CDR3 residues: CASSEAVGGSRVYEQYF. The CDR3 region has the DNA TGTGCCAGCAGTGAAGCGGTGGGAGGGAGTCGGGTCTACGAGCAGTACTTC.

This chain joins TRBV3-1 and TRBJ1-2, with 7 bases aligning to TRBD1. This CDR3 region has 17 residues. Germline trimming cut 0 bases from V and 11 bases from J; bases unmatched to any gene: 18. From germline, CDR1 is LGHDT and CDR2 YNNKEL (reference sequence). The CDR3: CASSQDLGWRGQLGYTF. CDR3 nucleotide sequence: TGTGCCAGCAGCCAAGATCTGGGGTGGAGGGGGCAATTAGGGTACACCTTC.

The rearrangement links TRBV7-9 to TRBJ2-4; D unclear. Germline V gives CDR1 SEHNR, CDR2 FQNEAQ (reference sequence). The CDR3 loop spans 14 amino acids. V was cut by 1 base and J by 13 bases, with 17 bases left in between. The chain's CDR3 is CASSLGTDQVEQYF. The CDR3 DNA follows: TGTGCCAGCAGCTTAGGAACAGACCAGGTGGAGCAGTACTTC.

Only a few counts were recorded for this clonotype. The chain couples TRBV30 to TRBJ2-5; TRBD2 is a possible D gene (5 bases). The J call is doubtful: the DNA matches TRBJ2-7 better. CDR3 length: 14 residues. From germline, CDR1 is GTSNPN and CDR2 SVGIG (reference sequence). The CDR3 sequence is CARRPRVVKHEQYF. In DNA, the CDR3 is TGTGCCAGACGGCCGAGGGTTGTGAAACACGAGCAGTACTTC.

This rearrangement joins TRBV5-1 to TRBJ1-2; 7 positions match TRBD1. The CDR3 has 15 amino acids. V was pared by 3 bases and J by 0 bases, with 5 bases of the junction left unmatched. Germline CDR1 and CDR2: SGHRS and YFSETQ. CDR3 in amino acids: CASSSNRGSNYGYTF. The CDR3, as DNA: TGCGCCAGCAGCTCGAACAGGGGATCTAACTATGGCTACACCTTC.

V usage is TRBV28 and J usage is TRBJ1-5; TRBD1 aligns across 8 bases. With 10 bases clipped from V and 3 bases from J, the junction kept 5 bases outside the gene matches. CDR1 is MDHEN, CDR2 SYDVKM, per germline. This CDR3 spans 13 amino acids. The CDR3 coding sequence is TGTGCCACCAGACAGGGGAACAATCAGCCCCAGCATTTT. Amino acid sequence: CATRQGNNQPQHF.

Concerning this clonotype itself: Germline is not matched at one junction end, which may reflect a read error. This chain uses TRBV11-3 with TRBJ2-6; possible D gene TRBD2, 5 bases. The germline V gene encodes CDR1 SGHNT and CDR2 YENEEA. There are 15 residues in the CDR3. The CDR3 protein is CASSFSRTGVNVLTF. CDR3 in DNA: TGTGCCAGCTCATTTTCAAGGACTGGGGTCAACGTCCTGACTTTC.